These 4 T cell receptor beta chains came from one sample sequenced in a study of blood T cell repertoires in COVID-19. Clones were read by immunoSEQ multiplex PCR, and TCRdb kept only the in-frame ones, dropping some. The table has fewer than 300,000 clones, nearly 90% seen once. Sequenced sample: peripheral blood. The receptor source for this set is a man aged 18 to 30 with active or convalescent COVID-19.

The chain is built from TRBV6-5 and TRBJ2-7, with a weak D call TRBD2 (6 bases). CDR1 is MNHEY and CDR2 is SVGAGI in the germline V gene. This CDR3 is 15 amino acids long. Trimming took 6 bases from V and 5 from J, leaving 20 bases between them. CDR3 sequence: CASREPAGPKNEQYF. CDR3 DNA: TGTGCCAGCAGGGAGCCTGCGGGACCTAAAAACGAGCAGTACTTC.

The chain joins TRBV9 to TRBJ1-2; no firm D call. The germline CDR1 and CDR2 sequences are SGDLS and YYNGEE. The CDR3 consists of 18 residues. Trimming left V 7 bases short and J 2 bases short, with 27 bases between. The CDR3 is CASRSGKVDGGTNYGYTF. The CDR3 nucleotides are TGTGCCAGCCGGTCGGGCAAAGTGGACGGAGGAACGAACTATGGCTACACCTTC.

The V gene is TRBV12-3 or TRBV12-4, the J gene TRBJ2-3, with unresolved D. The CDR3 runs to 13 residues. V shed 6 bases and J shed 0 bases, with 7 bases lying between them. The CDR3 nucleotides read TGTGCCAGCAGCCAGTTTAGCACAGATACGCAGTATTTT. Its translation is CASSQFSTDTQYF.

J is TRBJ1-5 and V is TRBV7-9; tentatively, D is TRBD1 (6 bases). Germline V gene data show CDR1 as SEHNR and CDR2 as FQNEAQ (reference sequence). Trimming removed 6 bases at V and 4 bases at J, with 16 bases between. The CDR3 runs 15 residues. The CDR3 sequence: CASSPTGGLNQPQHF. The CDR3 DNA reads TGTGCCAGCAGTCCAACGGGGGGCTTGAATCAGCCCCAGCATTTT.